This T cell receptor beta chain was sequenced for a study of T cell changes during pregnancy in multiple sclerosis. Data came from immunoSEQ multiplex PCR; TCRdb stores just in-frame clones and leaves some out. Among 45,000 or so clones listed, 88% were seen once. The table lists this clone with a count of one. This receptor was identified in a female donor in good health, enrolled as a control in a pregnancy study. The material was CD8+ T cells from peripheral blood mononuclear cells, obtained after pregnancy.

Here the CDR3 DNA reads TGTGCCAGCAGCCGGACAGGCGACTCCTACAATGAGCAGTTCTTC. Translated, it gives CASSRTGDSYNEQFF. This chain uses TRBV7-6 with TRBJ2-1; 7 bases are shared with TRBD1. The V gene's germline CDR1 is SGHVS and CDR2 FNYEAQ. Trimming at V came to 5 bases and at J to 0 bases, leaving 4 bases not matched to a gene. The length of the CDR3 is 15 residues.